This T cell receptor (beta chain) was documented in a study of Ad26.COV2.S vaccination and SARS-CoV-2 variants. Study-wide results and limits: Reported findings describe substantial breadth in spike-specific CD8+ and CD4+ T cell responses following vaccination. Placebo recipients showed lower spike-specific TCR breadth than vaccinees.

As to treatment: some 20 received Ad26.COV2.S at low or high dose, single or two shots; five or six received placebo; per-sample allocation not given. Repertoires come from day 63 after the first vaccine or placebo injection. Based in Boston, the donor was an adult of 18-55 years. Repertoires were generated with immunoSEQ multiplex PCR, while TCRdb's copy carries only in-frame clones and drops some. The table lists roughly 680,000 clones, roughly 90% of them singletons. Comments on this clone: Its antigen remains unidentified.

The origin of this receptor is a person aged 18-60 years who received the Ad26.COV2.S COVID-19 vaccine or a placebo. The sample in question was peripheral blood, obtained in a trial of Ad26.COV2.S vaccine versus placebo.

This CDR3 reads CASSLDGVYTDTQYF. Here the CDR3 DNA reads TGCGCCAGCAGCTTAGACGGGGTATACACAGATACGCAGTATTTT. The rearrangement links TRBV5-1 to TRBJ2-3; D is perhaps TRBD2 (5 bases). The V gene's germline CDR1 is SGHRS and CDR2 YFSETQ. Trimming cost V 2 bases and J 2 bases, with 12 bases left between them. There are 15 residues in the CDR3. The full variable domain, with the rest looked up from reference TRBV5-1 and TRBJ2-3, is KAGVTQTPRYLIKTRGQQVTLSCSPISGHRSVSWYQQTPGQGLQFLFEYFSETQRNKGNFPGRFSGRQFSNSRSEMNVSTLELGDSALYLCASSLDGVYTDTQYFGPGTRLTVL.